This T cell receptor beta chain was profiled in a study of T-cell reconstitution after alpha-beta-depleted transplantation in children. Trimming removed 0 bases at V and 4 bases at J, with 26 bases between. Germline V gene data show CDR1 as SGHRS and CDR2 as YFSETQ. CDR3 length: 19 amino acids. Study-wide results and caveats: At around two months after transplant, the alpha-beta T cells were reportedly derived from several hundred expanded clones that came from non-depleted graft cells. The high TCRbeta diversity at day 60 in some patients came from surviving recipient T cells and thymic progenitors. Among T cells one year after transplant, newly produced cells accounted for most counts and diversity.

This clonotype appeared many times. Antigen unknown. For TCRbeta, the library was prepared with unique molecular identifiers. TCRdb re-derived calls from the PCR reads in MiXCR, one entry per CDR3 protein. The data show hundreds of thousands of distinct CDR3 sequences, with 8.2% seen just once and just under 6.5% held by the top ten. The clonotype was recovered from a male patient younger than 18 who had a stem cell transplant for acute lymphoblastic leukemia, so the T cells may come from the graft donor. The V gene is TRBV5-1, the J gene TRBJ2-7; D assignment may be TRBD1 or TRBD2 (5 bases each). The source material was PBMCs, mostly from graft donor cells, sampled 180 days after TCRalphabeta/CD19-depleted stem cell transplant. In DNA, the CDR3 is TGCGCCAGCAGCTTGGGGGCCTATGGGGGACCCCTCCGCCCTTACGAGCAGTACTTC. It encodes CASSLGAYGGPLRPYEQYF.